This T cell receptor (beta chain) comes out of a study of patients and donors after allogeneic stem cell transplantation. This CDR3 is 15 amino acids long. The germline V gene encodes CDR1 DFQATT and CDR2 SNEGSKA (reference sequence). J gave up 5 bases and V 6 bases, and 10 bases lay outside the gene matches. TCRdb re-called the RT-PCR reads with MiXCR, one entry per CDR3 protein. Counted here are 70,000 or so distinct CDR3 sequences, approximately 25% occurring once; the ten biggest clones make up about 30%. Sequences were obtained from blood, either unsorted or a sorted T cell fraction (not recorded which). This rearrangement joins TRBV20-1 to TRBJ2-3; 11 positions match TRBD2. This receptor was identified in a human donor who was either an allogeneic HSCT recipient or a stem cell or donor lymphocyte infusion donor (not recorded which). It is not recorded whose cells these are; they may come from a transplant donor. CDR3 DNA: TGCAGTGCGGGCAGACTAGCGGGAAGGGTAGATACGCAGTATTTT. Protein product: CSAGRLAGRVDTQYF.